This entry lists 24 T cell receptor beta chains sequenced from one sample in a study of blood T cells in healthy people across ages. Alongside a J-beta primer mix, a sample-barcoded 5' primer served in a second PCR lasting 7 to 11 cycles. A single record per CDR3 protein comes from TCRdb applying MiXCR to the 5' RACE reads. This sample has roughly 1 million distinct CDR3 sequences, with about 25% found just once. These records were also assigned to another study, of T cells of mothers and their children.

The sample was blood. Receptors originate from a girl aged 2 to 9 in good health.

The chain links TRBV5-6 to TRBJ2-7; D is unclear. CDR1 and CDR2 (germline): SGHDT, YYEEEE. The CDR3 contains 15 residues. The V end lost 0 bases, the J end lost 1 base, and 11 bases lay between the germline ends. CDR3 amino acids: CASSLGVGFSYEQYF. The CDR3 DNA follows: TGTGCCAGCAGCTTGGGGGTAGGGTTTTCCTACGAGCAGTACTTC.

This chain joins TRBV7-9 and TRBJ1-4, with D possibly matching TRBD1 (5 bases). Germline V gene data show CDR1 as SEHNR and CDR2 as FQNEAQ (reference sequence). The CDR3 is 12 residues long. V dropped 8 bases and J dropped 8 bases, with 12 bases sitting between them. The chain's CDR3 is CASGATEEKLFF. The CDR3 DNA sequence: TGTGCCAGCGGCGCGACAGAGGAAAAACTGTTTTTT.

J is TRBJ1-5 and V is TRBV20-1; unclear D gene. The CDR3 totals 14 residues. Germline-derived CDR1 and CDR2 are DFQATT and SNEGSKA (reference sequence). V dropped 1 base and J dropped 2 bases, with 9 bases sitting between them. The CDR3 spells CSARGQIGNQPQHF. The CDR3 nucleotides are TGCAGTGCTAGAGGTCAAATTGGCAATCAGCCCCAGCATTTT.

J is TRBJ1-5 and V is TRBV7-2; no clear D. The CDR3 totals 15 residues. V was cut by 6 bases and J by 0 bases, with 12 bases left in between. The germline CDR1 and CDR2 sequences are SGHTA and FQGNSA. This CDR3 reads CASRQTTISNQPQHF. The CDR3 bases are TGTGCCAGCAGACAAACTACGATTAGCAATCAGCCCCAGCATTTT.

This clonotype was counted a few times. The chain recombines TRBV5-6 with TRBJ1-6; TRBD1 aligns across 7 bases. The length of the CDR3 is 14 residues. With V trimmed by 4 bases and J by 10 bases, 8 bases remained unmatched. The germline CDR1 and CDR2 sequences are SGHDT and YYEEEE. CDR3 residues: CASSRPETGSPLHF. The CDR3 bases are TGTGCCAGCAGCCGCCCCGAGACAGGGTCACCCCTCCACTTT.

The chain employs TRBV7-9 and TRBJ2-7; possibly TRBD1 for D (6 bases). Germline values: CDR1 SEHNR, CDR2 FQNEAQ (reference sequence). The CDR3 loop spans 14 amino acids. V lost 5 bases and J lost 0, with 11 bases in between. In nucleotides, the CDR3 is TGTGCCAGCAGCGCCGACAGGTACTCCTACGAGCAGTACTTC. Its translation is CASSADRYSYEQYF.

A word on this clonotype: An end of the junction differs from the germline gene, which may be a read error. The CDR3: CAGSDGQGIQDQPQHF. The DNA of the CDR3 is TGTGCCGGCAGTGATGGCCAGGGGATCCAAGATCAGCCCCAGCATTTT. The genes are TRBV25-1 and TRBJ1-5, with D possibly matching TRBD1 (6 bases). Germline loops: CDR1 MGHDK, CDR2 SYGVNS. This CDR3 is 16 amino acids long.

This clonotype occurred a few times. This chain joins TRBV20-1 and TRBJ2-1, with 8 bases matching TRBD2. After removal of 3 bases from V and 7 bases from J, the junction contained 8 bases not matched to a gene. Looked up from germline, CDR1 is DFQATT and CDR2 is SNEGSKA (reference sequence). CDR3 length equals 14 residues. Here the CDR3 reads CSASFAGGGNEQFF. CDR3 coding DNA: TGCAGTGCTAGCTTTGCGGGAGGAGGAAATGAGCAGTTCTTC.

This clonotype has only a few counts. The chain uses TRBV12-3 or TRBV12-4 and TRBJ2-5; 7 nucleotides match TRBD1. Losses at the gene ends were 5 bases for V and 6 bases for J; bases not matched to a gene: 9. This CDR3 region has 14 residues. The CDR3 nucleotides are TGTGCCAGCAGTCCCCTGACAGGGACCAAGACCCAGTACTTC. Its translation is CASSPLTGTKTQYF.

The chain joins TRBV3-1 to TRBJ1-2; tentative D call: TRBD1 (6 bases). The CDR3 loop spans 13 amino acids. Germline V gene lookup returns CDR1 LGHDT and CDR2 YNNKEL (reference sequence). V lost 4 bases and J lost 4, with 10 bases in between. CDR3 DNA sequence: TGTGCCAGCAGCCTCCGGACAGCCTATGGCTACACCTTC. It codes for CASSLRTAYGYTF.

The V call is TRBV9, the J call TRBJ2-3; D may be TRBD2 (6 bases). From germline, CDR1 is SGDLS and CDR2 YYNGEE. The V end was cut by 1 base, the J end by 4 bases, with 10 bases between. This CDR3 is built from 14 residues. CDR3 residues: CASSVIPGADTQYF. DNA for the CDR3: TGTGCCAGCAGCGTAATCCCGGGAGCAGATACGCAGTATTTT.

V usage is TRBV5-6 and J usage is TRBJ2-1; D is ambiguous. Near its end, the DNA agrees better with TRBJ2-5, so the J call may be wrong. Germline lookup yields CDR1 SGHDT and CDR2 YYEEEE. The CDR3 consists of 13 residues. The CDR3 DNA reads as TGTGCCAGCAGCTTGTCTTCAGGTGGGACCCAGTACTTC. It yields the protein CASSLSSGGTQYF.

V is TRBV5-1 and J is TRBJ2-5, with 10 bases identical to TRBD2. The J call may be wrong; the DNA end is better matched by TRBJ2-1. Germline CDR1 SGHRS, CDR2 YFSETQ. This CDR3 is 16 amino acids long. The CDR3 loop is CASSSGTSDRWGEQFF. The DNA for the CDR3 is TGCGCCAGCAGCAGTGGGACTAGCGATCGTTGGGGTGAGCAGTTCTTC.

Concerning this clonotype itself: The junction does not match germline at one end; this may be a read error. The rearrangement uses TRBV28 and TRBJ1-1; D perhaps matches TRBD1 (5 bases). The germline V gene has CDR1 MDHEN and CDR2 SYDVKM. This CDR3 region has 15 residues. The CDR3 loop is CASTGTWAMNTEAFF. Here the CDR3 DNA reads TGTGCCAGCACCGGGACTTGGGCAATGAACACCGAAGCTTTCTTT.

J is TRBJ1-2 and V is TRBV25-1; a weak D match, TRBD1 (5 bases). In germline, CDR1 is MGHDK, CDR2 SYGVNS. V lost 1 base, J lost 3 bases, and 9 bases lay in between. This CDR3 region has 14 residues. CDR3 bases: TGTGCCAGCAGTGAATCGGGGGACGACTATGGCTACACCTTC. Residues: CASSESGDDYGYTF.

The chain employs TRBV29-1 and TRBJ2-1; TRBD2 matches at 12 bases. The V gene's germline CDR1 is SQVTM and CDR2 ANQGSEA. The length of the CDR3 is 14 residues. Germline trimming cut 5 bases from V and 6 bases from J; bases unmatched to any gene: 5. CDR3 sequence (DNA): TGCAGCGTTCCCCCTAGCGGGAGGGCCAATGAGCAGTTCTTC. Translation: CSVPPSGRANEQFF.

The chain is built from TRBV6-5 and TRBJ1-1; a possible D gene is TRBD1 (6 bases). This CDR3 is 14 amino acids long. Trimming took 2 bases from V and 5 from J, leaving 12 bases between them. Germline V lookup: CDR1 MNHEY, CDR2 SVGAGI. The chain's CDR3 is CASSYGGAGTEAFF. CDR3 DNA sequence: TGTGCCAGCAGTTACGGGGGCGCGGGAACTGAAGCTTTCTTT.

This CDR3 is CSVVPLAATEAFF. The CDR3 nucleotides read TGCAGCGTTGTCCCCTTGGCAGCCACTGAAGCTTTCTTT. This chain uses TRBV29-1 with TRBJ1-1; D unclear. CDR3 length: 13 amino acids. Germline CDR1 SQVTM, CDR2 ANQGSEA. V lost 4 bases and J 4 bases, leaving 13 bases between the germline ends.

This clonotype was observed a few times. This chain connects TRBV20-1 to TRBJ2-4; 10 bases agree with TRBD2. V gave up 3 bases and J gave up 1 base; unmatched junction bases: 6. The CDR3 is 16 amino acids. In germline, CDR1 is DFQATT, CDR2 SNEGSKA (reference sequence). The CDR3 protein is CSASGLAGDAKNIQYF. The CDR3 nucleotides read TGCAGTGCTAGTGGCCTAGCGGGGGACGCCAAAAACATTCAGTACTTC.

This clonotype was detected a few times. The gene calls are TRBV20-1 and TRBJ2-1, with 9 bases matching TRBD2. The length of the CDR3 is 15 residues. V trimming: 0 bases; J trimming: 7 bases; junction bases outside the gene matches: 7. CDR1 is DFQATT, CDR2 SNEGSKA, per germline (reference sequence). The CDR3 reads CSARDYSGSGNEQFF. The CDR3 DNA is TGCAGTGCTAGAGATTATAGCGGGAGTGGTAATGAGCAGTTCTTC.

This clonotype was recorded many times. V and J are TRBV7-9 and TRBJ2-5, with a tentative D call TRBD2 (6 bases). CDR3 size: 12 residues. Germline V lookup: CDR1 SEHNR, CDR2 FQNEAQ (reference sequence). V lost 8 bases, J lost 5 bases, and 12 bases lay in between. The CDR3 nucleotides read TGTGCCAGCTCACCGGAGGGTGAGACCCAGTACTTC. Translated, it gives CASSPEGETQYF. Full variable domain (remainder filled in from reference TRBV7-9 and TRBJ2-5): DTGVSQNPRHKITKRGQNVTFRCDPISEHNRLYWYRQTLGQGPEFLTYFQNEAQLEKSRLLSDRFSAERPKGSFSTLEIQRTEQGDSAMYLCASSPEGETQYFGPGTRLLVL.

This clonotype occurred a few times. This chain joins TRBV4-1 and TRBJ1-4; D possibly corresponds to TRBD1 (6 bases). This CDR3 is built from 14 residues. CDR1 MGHRA and CDR2 YSYEKL come from the germline V gene. V gave up 7 bases and J gave up 1 base, with 10 bases separating them. The CDR3 nucleotides are TGCGCCAGCACCTCGACAGGAACTAATGAAAAACTGTTTTTT. Translating gives CASTSTGTNEKLFF.

The chain is built from TRBV29-1 and TRBJ2-5; TRBD1 or TRBD2 may be the D gene (5 bases each). The CDR3 has 13 amino acids. The germline V and J ends were trimmed by 5 bases and 2 bases, with 12 bases remaining between them. CDR1 is SQVTM and CDR2 is ANQGSEA in the germline V gene. The CDR3 region has the DNA TGCAGCGTTTACGGGGCTTGGCAAGAGACCCAGTACTTC. Protein product: CSVYGAWQETQYF.

The rearrangement joins TRBV9 to TRBJ2-3; D might be TRBD2 (5 bases). The V end was cut by 4 bases, the J end by 3 bases, with 15 bases between. The CDR3 contains 15 residues. Germline V CDR1 and CDR2: SGDLS, YYNGEE. CDR3: CASSPHGMGTDTQYF. The CDR3 DNA reads TGTGCCAGCAGCCCCCACGGGATGGGGACAGATACGCAGTATTTT.